Below are 29 T cell receptor beta chains sequenced from a single sample in a study of cytomegalovirus exposure and HLA in healthy donors. TCRdb's copy holds only in-frame clones and misses some; the assay was immunoSEQ multiplex PCR. This sample yields hundreds of thousands of clones, of which 86% are seen a single time; roughly 0.75% belongs to the top ten. Sample: PBMCs. The source of these receptors is a woman aged 18-29 years in good health and CMV-seronegative.

The chain is built from TRBV11-2 and TRBJ2-5, with D possibly matching TRBD1 (6 bases). The CDR3 loop spans 13 amino acids. The V gene lost 6 bases and the J gene lost 5 bases, with 13 bases spanning the gap. Per the germline V gene, CDR1 is SGHAT and CDR2 is FQNNGV. The CDR3 protein is CASRGRGRETQYF. CDR3 nucleotides: TGTGCCAGCAGGGGCAGGGGACGGGAGACCCAGTACTTC. Supplemented by reference TRBV11-2 and TRBJ2-5, the full variable domain reads EAGVAQSPRYKIIEKRQSVAFWCNPISGHATLYWYQQILGQGPKLLIQFQNNGVVDDSQLPKDRFSAERLKGVDSTLKIQPAKLEDSAVYLCASRGRGRETQYFGPGTRLLVL.

The chain recombines TRBV15 with TRBJ2-3, with 10 bases matching TRBD2. The V and J ends lost 5 bases and 6 bases, in that order; junction bases with no gene match: 14. Per germline, CDR1 LNHNV and CDR2 YYDKDF (reference sequence). This CDR3 spans 17 amino acids. CDR3 in DNA: TGTGCCACCAGCCGAGCAAATAGCGGGGGGCCCCGGGATACGCAGTATTTT. Its protein product is CATSRANSGGPRDTQYF.

The chain links TRBV7-2 to TRBJ2-3; D might be TRBD1 (6 bases). CDR3 length: 12 residues. CDR1 and CDR2 from the germline V gene are SGHTA and FQGNSA. Trimming left V 5 bases short and J 4 bases short, with 7 bases between. Here the CDR3 reads CASSPGADTQYF. For the CDR3, the DNA is TGTGCCAGCAGCCCAGGGGCAGATACGCAGTATTTT.

The V and J genes are TRBV5-1 and TRBJ1-1; 10 bases match TRBD1. The CDR3 runs to 15 residues. J was trimmed by 3 bases and V by 1 base; bases with no gene match: 3. Germline V gene lookup returns CDR1 SGHRS and CDR2 YFSETQ. In DNA, the CDR3 is TGCGCCAGCAGCTTGTACGGACAGGGGGACACTGAAGCTTTCTTT. Its translation: CASSLYGQGDTEAFF.

CDR3 nucleotides: TGTGCCAGCAGCTTGGGACTTCAAGAGACCCAGTACTTC. Its translation is CASSLGLQETQYF. V usage is TRBV5-4 and J usage is TRBJ2-5; D is undetermined. CDR1 and CDR2 from the germline V gene are SGHNT and YYREEE (reference sequence). Trimming shortened V by 0 bases and J by 2 bases, and 5 bases separated the two germline ends. This CDR3 contains 13 residues.

In DNA, the CDR3 is TGTGCCAGCAGTGAAGATTCTCCTAGTGAAGCTTTCTTT. The encoded protein is CASSEDSPSEAFF. The chain uses TRBV2 and TRBJ1-1; D remains ambiguous. Trimming stripped 1 base from V and 7 bases from J, with 10 bases between. CDR1 is SNHLY, CDR2 FYNNEI, per germline. The CDR3 covers 13 residues.

The chain has TRBV25-1 and TRBJ1-3; D uncertain. Germline CDR1 MGHDK, CDR2 SYGVNS. V lost 3 bases and J 0 bases, leaving 15 bases between the germline ends. The CDR3 contains 17 residues. CDR3 sequence reads: CASSDLGVGGSGNTIYF. CDR3 DNA: TGTGCCAGCAGTGATCTCGGGGTTGGTGGCTCTGGAAACACCATATATTTT.

V usage is TRBV7-9 and J usage is TRBJ2-3; perhaps TRBD2 as D (7 bases). Trimming removed 5 bases from V and 5 bases from J, with 14 bases in between. The CDR3 extends over 14 amino acids. CDR1 and CDR2 from the germline V gene are SEHNR and FQNEAQ (reference sequence). This chain's CDR3 is CASSLDGGRDTQYF. The CDR3 DNA is TGTGCCAGCAGCCTAGACGGGGGGCGAGATACGCAGTATTTT.

V usage is TRBV6-4 and J usage is TRBJ2-1, with D possibly being TRBD1 (5 bases). The germline V gene has CDR1 MRHNA and CDR2 SNTAGT. Deletions cut 5 bases from V and 4 bases from J, with 9 bases between. This CDR3 has 13 amino acids. The CDR3 region is CASSLDIYNEQFF. CDR3 bases: TGTGCCAGCAGTTTGGACATTTACAATGAGCAGTTCTTC.

The chain employs TRBV30 and TRBJ2-7; a possible D gene is TRBD2 (5 bases). The CDR3 has 11 residues. Germline CDR1 GTSNPN, CDR2 SVGIG (reference sequence). Trimming stripped 0 bases from V and 7 bases from J, with 7 bases between. The CDR3 nucleotides read TGTGCCTGGAGTGTACGGGGTGAGCAGTACTTC. Its translation: CAWSVRGEQYF.

The rearrangement joins TRBV9 to TRBJ2-2, with 11 positions matching TRBD2. The J segment lost 5 bases and the V segment lost 4 bases, leaving 4 bases of the junction unmatched. Germline loops: CDR1 SGDLS, CDR2 YYNGEE. This CDR3 spans 15 amino acids. The CDR3 loop reads CASSPWTSGTGELFF. In DNA form, the CDR3 reads TGTGCCAGCAGCCCATGGACTAGCGGGACCGGGGAGCTGTTTTTT.

The chain couples TRBV20-1 to TRBJ2-7; TRBD2 might be the D (5 bases). The CDR3 runs to 11 residues. Germline CDR1 is DFQATT and CDR2 is SNEGSKA (reference sequence). The chain's CDR3 is CRPDGDYEQYF. DNA of the CDR3: TGCAGGCCCGACGGGGATTACGAGCAGTACTTC.

The gene calls are TRBV9 and TRBJ2-3, with 9 nucleotides matching TRBD2. The CDR3 has 14 amino acids. From germline, CDR1 is SGDLS and CDR2 YYNGEE. V lost 3 bases to trimming and J lost 5 bases; unmatched junction nucleotides: 4. The CDR3: CASSAGLAKDTQYF. DNA for the CDR3: TGTGCCAGCAGCGCGGGACTAGCAAAAGATACGCAGTATTTT.

J is TRBJ1-4 and V is TRBV6-1, with TRBD1 matching over 8 bases. This CDR3 comprises 14 residues. V was pared by 7 bases and J by 7 bases, with 8 bases of the junction left unmatched. The germline V gene has CDR1 MNHNS and CDR2 SASEGT. The CDR3 protein is CASIYRGTGEKLFF. The CDR3 DNA reads TGTGCCAGCATTTACAGGGGGACCGGTGAAAAACTGTTTTTT.

As to this clone: The sample carries other DNA sequences with the same CDR3. The CDR3 DNA reads as TGTGCCAGCAGCTCGGGGACAGGGTTGGGGACAGATACGCAGTATTTT. As protein: CASSSGTGLGTDTQYF. The chain joins TRBV7-3 to TRBJ2-3; 9 bases agree with TRBD1. CDR1 and CDR2 (germline): SGHTA, FQGTGA. This CDR3 is 16 amino acids long. Trimming removed 4 bases from V and 3 bases from J; junction bases left unmatched: 8.

This chain joins TRBV4-1 and TRBJ2-3; 7 bases align to TRBD2. CDR3 length: 17 residues. Germline CDR1 MGHRA, CDR2 YSYEKL. The V segment lost 0 bases and the J segment 0 bases; nucleotides outside the gene matches: 6. The CDR3 here is CASSQEGERGSTDTQYF. The CDR3 DNA reads as TGCGCCAGCAGCCAAGAAGGTGAGCGGGGAAGCACAGATACGCAGTATTTT.

This clone was counted a few times. In DNA, the CDR3 is TGTGCCAGCTCACTGACAAAAACTACTGAAGCTTTCTTT. It specifies CASSLTKTTEAFF. The rearrangement uses TRBV18 and TRBJ1-1; no definite D call. The CDR3 loop spans 13 amino acids. V was clipped by 4 bases and J by 5 bases, with 11 bases between them. CDR1 is KGHSH, CDR2 LQKENI, per germline.

This chain joins TRBV25-1 and TRBJ2-1; a possible D gene is TRBD1 (5 bases). This CDR3 spans 14 amino acids. Germline values: CDR1 MGHDK, CDR2 SYGVNS. With 4 bases removed from V and 5 bases from J, the gap between germline ends came to 12 bases. The CDR3 region is CASSGDRLDNEQFF. DNA of the CDR3: TGTGCCAGCAGTGGAGACAGACTGGACAATGAGCAGTTCTTC.

This clone has more than one count but fewer than ten. The chain recombines TRBV11-2 with TRBJ1-2; tentative D call: TRBD1 (5 bases). Germline V gene data show CDR1 as SGHAT and CDR2 as FQNNGV. V was shortened by 5 bases and J by 8 bases, with 18 bases between the two germline ends. The CDR3 runs to 14 residues. CDR3 amino acids: CASSHGAAAEGYTF. DNA of the CDR3: TGTGCCAGCAGCCATGGGGCCGCGGCGGAAGGCTACACCTTC. The variable domain in full, completed from reference TRBV11-2 and TRBJ1-2, reads EAGVAQSPRYKIIEKRQSVAFWCNPISGHATLYWYQQILGQGPKLLIQFQNNGVVDDSQLPKDRFSAERLKGVDSTLKIQPAKLEDSAVYLCASSHGAAAEGYTFGSGTRLTVV.

V and J are TRBV28 and TRBJ2-4, with 7 nucleotides matching TRBD1. With 3 bases clipped from V and 0 bases from J, the junction kept 2 bases outside the gene matches. Germline assignment: CDR1 MDHEN and CDR2 SYDVKM. The CDR3 sequence is 15 residues long. The CDR3 DNA follows: TGTGCCAGCAGTTTTACAGGGGTAGCCAAAAACATTCAGTACTTC. Its protein is CASSFTGVAKNIQYF.

The chain carries TRBV6-6 and TRBJ1-1, with no clear D. Germline CDR1 and CDR2: MNHNY and SVGAGI (reference sequence). The CDR3 spans 13 residues. Trimming shortened V by 4 bases and J by 0 bases, and 6 bases separated the two germline ends. CDR3 sequence: CASSWRVNTEAFF. Here the CDR3 DNA reads TGTGCCAGCAGTTGGCGGGTGAACACTGAAGCTTTCTTT.

The J gene is TRBJ1-4, the V gene TRBV28, with a possible D match to TRBD1 (6 bases). The CDR3 length is 15 residues. The V end was cut by 1 base, the J end by 9 bases, with 15 bases between. Per the germline V gene, CDR1 is MDHEN and CDR2 is SYDVKM. In DNA, the CDR3 is TGTGCCAGCAGTTTATCTTGGTCAGGGGCCCAAAAACTGTTTTTT. It codes for CASSLSWSGAQKLFF. Full variable domain (remainder filled in from reference TRBV28 and TRBJ1-4): DVKVTQSSRYLVKRTGEKVFLECVQDMDHENMFWYRQDPGLGLRLIYFSYDVKMKEKGDIPEGYSVSREKKERFSLILESASTNQTSMYLCASSLSWSGAQKLFFGSGTQLSVL.

The chain recombines TRBV5-6 with TRBJ1-5; D may be TRBD1 (5 bases). Looked up from germline, CDR1 is SGHDT and CDR2 is YYEEEE. The V end lost 3 bases, the J end lost 6 bases, and 13 bases lay between the germline ends. CDR3 size: 14 residues. CDR3 sequence reads: CASSYWGSSQPQHF. The CDR3 region has the DNA TGTGCCAGCAGCTATTGGGGCAGTAGTCAGCCCCAGCATTTT.

This chain uses TRBV28 with TRBJ2-7; a weak D match, TRBD2 (5 bases). Trimming left V 5 bases short and J 6 bases short, with 17 bases between. This CDR3 contains 14 residues. Germline lookup yields CDR1 MDHEN and CDR2 SYDVKM. The CDR3 DNA reads TGTGCCAGCAGTCTCCCCCTTTCCGAGGGCGAGCAGTACTTC. It yields the protein CASSLPLSEGEQYF.

There are a few counts of this clone. This rearrangement joins TRBV5-1 to TRBJ2-7; 7 nucleotides agree with TRBD1. In germline, CDR1 is SGHRS, CDR2 YFSETQ. Losses at the gene ends were 4 bases for V and 6 bases for J; bases not matched to a gene: 10. The CDR3 sequence is 14 residues long. This CDR3 is CASSPAETGREQYF. The CDR3 nucleotides are TGCGCCAGCAGCCCGGCAGAGACAGGGCGCGAGCAGTACTTC.

The genes are TRBV7-8 and TRBJ1-4; 7 bases fit TRBD1. With V trimmed by 4 bases and J by 8 bases, 10 bases remained unmatched. The CDR3 spans 15 residues. Germline V gene sequence: CDR1 SGHVS, CDR2 FQNEAQ. CDR3 DNA sequence: TGTGCCAGCAGCTCTGACAGGGCGGCAGGAGAAAAACTGTTTTTT. Translation: CASSSDRAAGEKLFF.

The chain carries TRBV6-6 and TRBJ1-1; tentative D call: TRBD1 (5 bases). Germline CDR1 reads MNHNY; CDR2 reads SVGAGI (reference sequence). Trimming left V 7 bases short and J 4 bases short, with 19 bases between. The CDR3 runs 15 residues. CDR3 nucleotide sequence: TGTGCCAGCATCATGCGGGGGAGAAGCGGCACTGAAGCTTTCTTT. Its translation: CASIMRGRSGTEAFF.

The rearrangement links TRBV27 to TRBJ2-1; a weak D match, TRBD1 (5 bases). This CDR3 is built from 14 residues. Germline V gives CDR1 MNHEY, CDR2 SMNVEV (reference sequence). Trimming cost V 3 bases and J 4 bases, with 10 bases left between them. CDR3 bases: TGTGCCAGCAGTTTCAGGGCGAAATACAATGAGCAGTTCTTC. Amino acid sequence: CASSFRAKYNEQFF.

The V gene is TRBV28, the J gene TRBJ1-2, with no clear D. The CDR3 has 12 amino acids. Germline V gives CDR1 MDHEN, CDR2 SYDVKM. Trimming stripped 10 bases from V and 4 bases from J, with 13 bases between. This chain's CDR3 is CAITGSIYGYTF. The CDR3 nucleotides read TGTGCCATCACCGGGTCAATCTATGGCTACACCTTC.